The clone carrying this TCR beta chain was seen repeatedly, ten times or more. Using RNA transcripts as the source, TCR beta CDR3 regions were amplified. HTBI primers were used for first-round RT-PCR of the TCR CDR3. TCRdb re-analysed the multiplex PCR reads in MiXCR, keeping a single row per CDR3 protein. The sample yields around 300,000 distinct CDR3 sequences, approximately 18% seen once. This record comes from a study of T cells in Graves' hyperthyroidism and ophthalmopathy. The CDR3 loop spans 14 amino acids. Trimming pared 2 bases from V and 6 bases from J, leaving 10 bases between. Germline V gene sequence: CDR1 KGHSH, CDR2 LQKENI.

The rearrangement uses TRBV18 and TRBJ2-2; D unclear. Sample: blood. This TCR came from a man in his forties or fifties with Graves' ophthalmopathy. As DNA, the CDR3 is TGTGCCAGCTCACCAAGTGGTCCTCCCGGGGAGCTGTTTTTT. It is translated as CASSPSGPPGELFF.